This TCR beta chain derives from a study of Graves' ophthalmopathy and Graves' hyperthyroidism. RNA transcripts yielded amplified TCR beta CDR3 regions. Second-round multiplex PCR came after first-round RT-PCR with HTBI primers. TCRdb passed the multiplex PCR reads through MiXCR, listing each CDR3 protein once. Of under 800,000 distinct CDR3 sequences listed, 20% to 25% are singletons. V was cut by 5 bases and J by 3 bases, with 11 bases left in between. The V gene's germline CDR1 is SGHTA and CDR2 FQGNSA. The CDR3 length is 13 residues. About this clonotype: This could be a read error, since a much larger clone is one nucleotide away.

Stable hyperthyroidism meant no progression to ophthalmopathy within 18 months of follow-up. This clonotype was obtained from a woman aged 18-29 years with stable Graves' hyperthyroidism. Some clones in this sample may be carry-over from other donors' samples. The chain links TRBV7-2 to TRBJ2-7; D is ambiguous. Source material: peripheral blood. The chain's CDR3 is CASSPPSHYEQYF. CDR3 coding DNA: TGTGCCAGCAGCCCACCGTCCCACTACGAGCAGTACTTC.